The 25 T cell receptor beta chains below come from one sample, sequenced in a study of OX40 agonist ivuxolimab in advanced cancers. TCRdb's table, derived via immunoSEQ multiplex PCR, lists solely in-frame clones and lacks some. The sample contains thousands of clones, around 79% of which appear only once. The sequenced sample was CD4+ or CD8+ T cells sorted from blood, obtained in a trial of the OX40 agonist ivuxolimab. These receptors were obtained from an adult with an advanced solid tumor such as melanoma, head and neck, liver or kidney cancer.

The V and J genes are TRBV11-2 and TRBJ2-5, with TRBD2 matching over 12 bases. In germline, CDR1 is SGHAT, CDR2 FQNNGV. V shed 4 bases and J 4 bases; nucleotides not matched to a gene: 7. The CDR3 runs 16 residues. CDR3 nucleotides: TGTGCCAGCAGCTCCTGGACTAGCGGGGAGGGAGAGACCCAGTACTTC. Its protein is CASSSWTSGEGETQYF.

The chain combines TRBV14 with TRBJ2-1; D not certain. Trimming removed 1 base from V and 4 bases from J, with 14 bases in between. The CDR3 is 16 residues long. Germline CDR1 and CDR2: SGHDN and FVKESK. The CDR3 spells CASSQVGKSAYNEQFF. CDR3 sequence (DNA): TGTGCCAGCAGCCAAGTAGGCAAGTCAGCTTACAATGAGCAGTTCTTC. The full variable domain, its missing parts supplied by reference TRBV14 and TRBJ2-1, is EAGVTQFPSHSVIEKGQTVTLRCDPISGHDNLYWYRRVMGKEIKFLLHFVKESKQDESGMPNNRFLAERTGGTYSTLKVQPAELEDSGVYFCASSQVGKSAYNEQFFGPGTRLTVL.

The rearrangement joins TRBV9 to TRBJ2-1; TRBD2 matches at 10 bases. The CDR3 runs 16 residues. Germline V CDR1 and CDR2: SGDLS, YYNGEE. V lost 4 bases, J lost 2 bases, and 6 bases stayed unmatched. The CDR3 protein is CASSPWTSGAYNEQFF. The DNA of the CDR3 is TGTGCCAGCAGCCCGTGGACTAGCGGTGCCTACAATGAGCAGTTCTTC. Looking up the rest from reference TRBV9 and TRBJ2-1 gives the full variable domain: DSGVTQTPKHLITATGQRVTLRCSPRSGDLSVYWYQQSLDQGLQFLIQYYNGEERAKGNILERFSAQQFPDLHSELNLSSLELGDSALYFCASSPWTSGAYNEQFFGPGTRLTVL.

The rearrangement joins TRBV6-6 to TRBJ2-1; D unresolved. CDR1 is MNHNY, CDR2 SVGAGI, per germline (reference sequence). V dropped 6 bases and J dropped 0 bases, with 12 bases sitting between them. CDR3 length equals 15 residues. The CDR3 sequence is CASSLTRSSYNEQFF. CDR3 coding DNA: TGTGCCAGCAGCCTGACTCGTAGCTCCTACAATGAGCAGTTCTTC.

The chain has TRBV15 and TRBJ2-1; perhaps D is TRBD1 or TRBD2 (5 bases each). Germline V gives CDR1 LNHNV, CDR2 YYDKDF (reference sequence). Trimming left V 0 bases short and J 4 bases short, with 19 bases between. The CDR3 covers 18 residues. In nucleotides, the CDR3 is TGTGCCACCAGCAGAGATGGGGCAATTGGGCGGGTATACAATGAGCAGTTCTTC. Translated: CATSRDGAIGRVYNEQFF.

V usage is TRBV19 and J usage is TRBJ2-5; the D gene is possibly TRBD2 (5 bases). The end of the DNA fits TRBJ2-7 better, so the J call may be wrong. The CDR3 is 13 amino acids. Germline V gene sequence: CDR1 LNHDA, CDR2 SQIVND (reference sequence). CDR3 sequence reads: CASSPGRGYEQYF. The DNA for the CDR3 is TGTGCCAGTAGTCCAGGTCGGGGCTACGAGCAGTACTTC.

The CDR3 sequence is CASSMTGAFNQPQHF. The CDR3 region has the DNA TGTGCCAGTAGTATGACAGGGGCTTTCAATCAGCCCCAGCATTTT. The rearrangement uses TRBV19 and TRBJ1-5; 8 nucleotides line up with TRBD1. Germline CDR1 reads LNHDA; CDR2 reads SQIVND (reference sequence). The CDR3 totals 15 residues. V shed 3 bases and J 3 bases; nucleotides not matched to a gene: 4.

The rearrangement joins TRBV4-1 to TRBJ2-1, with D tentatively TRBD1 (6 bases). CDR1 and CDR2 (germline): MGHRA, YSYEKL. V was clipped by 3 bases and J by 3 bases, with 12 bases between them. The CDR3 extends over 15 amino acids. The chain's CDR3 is CASSQGAGLYNEQFF. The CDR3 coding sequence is TGCGCCAGCAGCCAGGGGGCCGGCCTCTACAATGAGCAGTTCTTC.

Here the CDR3 reads CASDPCREAKNIQYF. In DNA, the CDR3 is TGTGCCAGCGACCCCTGTAGGGAGGCCAAAAACATTCAGTACTTC. The chain employs TRBV19 and TRBJ2-4, with D possibly TRBD2 on 5 matching bases. The germline CDR1 and CDR2 sequences are LNHDA and SQIVND (reference sequence). The CDR3 consists of 15 residues. The V gene lost 9 bases and the J gene lost 1 base, with 16 bases spanning the gap.

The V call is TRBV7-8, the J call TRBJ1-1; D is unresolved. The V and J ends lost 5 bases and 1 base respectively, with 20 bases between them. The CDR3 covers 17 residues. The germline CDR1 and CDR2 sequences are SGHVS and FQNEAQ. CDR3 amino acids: CASSNTGYTEANTEAFF. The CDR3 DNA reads TGTGCCAGCAGCAACACGGGGTACACGGAGGCGAACACTGAAGCTTTCTTT.

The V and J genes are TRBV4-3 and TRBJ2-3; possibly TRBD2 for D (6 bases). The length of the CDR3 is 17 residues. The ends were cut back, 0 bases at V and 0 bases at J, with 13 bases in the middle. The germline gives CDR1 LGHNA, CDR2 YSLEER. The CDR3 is CASSQEGDRESTDTQYF. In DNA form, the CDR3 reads TGCGCCAGCAGCCAAGAGGGGGACCGGGAGAGCACAGATACGCAGTATTTT.

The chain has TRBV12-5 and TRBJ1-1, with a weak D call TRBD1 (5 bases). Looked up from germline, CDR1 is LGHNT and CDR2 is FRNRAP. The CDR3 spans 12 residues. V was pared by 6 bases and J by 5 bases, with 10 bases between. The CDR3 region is CASGGTGTEAFF. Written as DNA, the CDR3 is TGTGCTAGTGGGGGGACCGGTACTGAAGCTTTCTTT.

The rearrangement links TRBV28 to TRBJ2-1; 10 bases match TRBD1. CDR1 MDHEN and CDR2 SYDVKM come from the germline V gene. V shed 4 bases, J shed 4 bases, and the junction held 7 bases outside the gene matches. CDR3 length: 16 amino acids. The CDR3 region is CASSSPRQGAYNEQFF. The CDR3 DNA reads TGTGCCAGCAGTTCCCCCCGACAGGGGGCTTACAATGAGCAGTTCTTC.

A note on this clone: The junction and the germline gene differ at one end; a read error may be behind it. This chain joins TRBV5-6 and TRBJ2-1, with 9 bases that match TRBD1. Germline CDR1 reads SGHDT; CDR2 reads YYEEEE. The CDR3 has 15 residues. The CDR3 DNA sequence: TGTGCCAGCAGCCCTTGGACAGGGGACCACAAGGAGCAGTTCTTC. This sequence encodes CASSPWTGDHKEQFF.

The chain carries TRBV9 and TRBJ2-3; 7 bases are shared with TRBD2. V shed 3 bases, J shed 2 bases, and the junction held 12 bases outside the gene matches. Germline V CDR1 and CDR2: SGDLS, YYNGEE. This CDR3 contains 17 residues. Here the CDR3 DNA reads TGTGCCAGCAGCGCCGAGGCGGTAGCGGGTCCCACAGATACGCAGTATTTT. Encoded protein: CASSAEAVAGPTDTQYF.

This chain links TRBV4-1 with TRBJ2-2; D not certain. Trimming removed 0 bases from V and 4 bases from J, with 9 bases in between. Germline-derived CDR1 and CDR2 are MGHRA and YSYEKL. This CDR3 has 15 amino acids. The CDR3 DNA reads TGCGCCAGCAGCCAAGATCACAGAGCCACCGGGGAGCTGTTTTTT. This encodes CASSQDHRATGELFF.

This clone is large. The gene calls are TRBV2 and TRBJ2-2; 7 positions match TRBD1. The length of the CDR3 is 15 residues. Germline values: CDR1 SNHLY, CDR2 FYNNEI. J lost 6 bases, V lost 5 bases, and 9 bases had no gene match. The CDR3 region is CASSSGTVAPGELFF. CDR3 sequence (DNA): TGTGCCAGCAGTTCCGGGACAGTGGCCCCCGGGGAGCTGTTTTTT.

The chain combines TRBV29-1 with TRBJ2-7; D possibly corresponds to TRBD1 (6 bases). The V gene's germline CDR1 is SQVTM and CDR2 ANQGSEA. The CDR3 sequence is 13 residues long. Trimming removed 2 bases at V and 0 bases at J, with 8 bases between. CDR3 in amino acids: CSVEWDNSYEQYF. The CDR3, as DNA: TGCAGCGTTGAATGGGACAACTCCTACGAGCAGTACTTC.

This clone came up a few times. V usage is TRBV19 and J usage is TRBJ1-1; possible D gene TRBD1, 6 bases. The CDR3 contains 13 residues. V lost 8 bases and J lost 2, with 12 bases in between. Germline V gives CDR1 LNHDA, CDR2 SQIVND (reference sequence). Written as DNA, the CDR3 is TGTGCCAGTCAGGGGTCCCGAAACACTGAAGCTTTCTTT. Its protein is CASQGSRNTEAFF.

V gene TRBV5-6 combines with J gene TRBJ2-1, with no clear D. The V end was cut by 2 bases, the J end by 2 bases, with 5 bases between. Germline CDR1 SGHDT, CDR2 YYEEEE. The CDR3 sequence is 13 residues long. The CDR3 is CASSLRTYNEQFF. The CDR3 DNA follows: TGTGCCAGCAGCTTAAGAACCTACAATGAGCAGTTCTTC.

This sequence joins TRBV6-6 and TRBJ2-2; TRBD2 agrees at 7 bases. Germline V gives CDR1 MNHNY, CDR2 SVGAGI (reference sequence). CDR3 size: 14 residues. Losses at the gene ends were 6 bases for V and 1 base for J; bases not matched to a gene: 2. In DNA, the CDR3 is TGTGCCAGCAGCCCGGGAGGGAACACCGGGGAGCTGTTTTTT. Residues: CASSPGGNTGELFF.

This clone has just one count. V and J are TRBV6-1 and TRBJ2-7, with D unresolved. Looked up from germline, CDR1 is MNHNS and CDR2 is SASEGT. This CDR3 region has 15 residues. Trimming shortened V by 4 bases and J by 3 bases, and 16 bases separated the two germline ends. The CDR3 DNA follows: TGTGCCAGCAGTGTCTCATCATTCCCCGGCTACGAGCAGTACTTC. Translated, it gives CASSVSSFPGYEQYF.

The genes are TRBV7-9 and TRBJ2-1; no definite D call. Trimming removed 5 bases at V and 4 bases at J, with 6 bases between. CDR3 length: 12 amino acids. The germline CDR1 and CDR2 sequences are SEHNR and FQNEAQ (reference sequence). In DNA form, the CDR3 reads TGTGCCAGCAGCGCGGATTACAATGAGCAGTTCTTC. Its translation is CASSADYNEQFF.

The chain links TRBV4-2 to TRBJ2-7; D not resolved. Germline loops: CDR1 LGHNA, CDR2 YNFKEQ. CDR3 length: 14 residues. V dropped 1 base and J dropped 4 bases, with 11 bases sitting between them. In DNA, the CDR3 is TGTGCCAGCAGCCAAGGTATGGGTGCGTACGAGCAGTACTTC. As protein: CASSQGMGAYEQYF.

This CDR3 reads CASSFVGAGGYAEQFF. The CDR3 DNA sequence: TGTGCCAGCAGCTTTGTCGGGGCTGGGGGGTATGCTGAGCAGTTCTTC. The V call is TRBV5-4, the J call TRBJ2-1; tentatively, D is TRBD2 (6 bases). Germline V gives CDR1 SGHNT, CDR2 YYREEE (reference sequence). Trimming left V 2 bases short and J 9 bases short, with 21 bases between. The CDR3 covers 16 residues.